The clone carrying this T cell receptor (beta chain) was picked up a small number of times. With 2 bases clipped from V and 6 bases from J, the junction kept 3 bases outside the gene matches. The CDR3 covers 15 residues. Germline CDR1 reads MNHNS; CDR2 reads SASEGT. This sample was taken from a study of blood T cell repertoires in COVID-19. About the research overall: There were acute and convalescent COVID-19 samples, and they came from the United States, Italy and Spain. PBMCs, B-cell-depleted T cells, or T cells were the source of the cDNA or gDNA that made up the material.

Per the original methods: Estimates of nucleated cell counts were drawn from the amplification of reference gene primers. Assay used: immunoSEQ multiplex PCR; TCRdb lists only in-frame clones, some missing. That table gives V, J and clone size, and the DNA gave D and trimming. The data hold approximately 110,000 clones, with around 82% observed a single time. Sequencing input: peripheral blood. The chain carries TRBV6-1 and TRBJ2-1; 11 bases are a match to TRBD2. The clonotype was recovered from a woman aged 45-65 years with acute or convalescent COVID-19. The CDR3 sequence is CASSEFSGGANEQFF. CDR3 DNA sequence: TGTGCCAGCAGTGAATTTAGCGGGGGGGCCAATGAGCAGTTCTTC.